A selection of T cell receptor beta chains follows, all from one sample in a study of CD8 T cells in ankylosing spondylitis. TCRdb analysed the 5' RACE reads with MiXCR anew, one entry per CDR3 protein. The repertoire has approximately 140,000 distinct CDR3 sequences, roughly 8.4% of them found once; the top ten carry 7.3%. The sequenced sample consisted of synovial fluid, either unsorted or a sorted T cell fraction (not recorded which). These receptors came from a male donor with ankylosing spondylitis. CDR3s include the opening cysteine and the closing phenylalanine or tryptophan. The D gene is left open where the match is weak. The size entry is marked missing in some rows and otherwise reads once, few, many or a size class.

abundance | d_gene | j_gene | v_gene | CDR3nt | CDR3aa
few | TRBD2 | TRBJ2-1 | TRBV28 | TGTGCCAGCAGTTTAGATCCTAGCGGGGGCCGCAATGAGCAGTTCTTC | CASSLDPSGGRNEQFF
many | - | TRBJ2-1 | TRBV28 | TGTGCCAGCAGTTGGATGGGCTCCTACAATGAGCAGTTCTTC | CASSWMGSYNEQFF
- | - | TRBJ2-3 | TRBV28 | TGTGCCAGCAGCGTCCCCACAGATACGCAGTATTTT | CASSVPTDTQYF
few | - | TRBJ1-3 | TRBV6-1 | TGTGCCAGCAGCGCGACAGCACCCAACTCTGGAAACACCATATATTTT | CASSATAPNSGNTIYF
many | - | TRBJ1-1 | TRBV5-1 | TGCGCCAGCAGCCAGGGCGGGTGGGGAGGAACTGAAGCTTTCTTT | CASSQGGWGGTEAFF
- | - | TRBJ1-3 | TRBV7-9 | TGTGCCAGCAGCTTAGCCGGAAACACCATATATTTT | CASSLAGNTIYF
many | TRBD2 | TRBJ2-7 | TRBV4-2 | TGTGCCAGCAGCCAAGGCACCGGGACTAGAGACGAGCAGTACTTC | CASSQGTGTRDEQYF
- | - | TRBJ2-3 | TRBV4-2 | TGTGCCAGCAGCGGCCCTAGCACAGATACGCAGTATTTT | CASSGPSTDTQYF
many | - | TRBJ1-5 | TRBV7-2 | TGTGCCAGCAGCTTCGACAGAGATCAGCCCCAGCATTTT | CASSFDRDQPQHF
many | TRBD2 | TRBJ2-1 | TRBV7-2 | TGTGCCAGCAACCCCCGGGGGGGAGGGCGCAATGAGCAGTTCTTC | CASNPRGGGRNEQFF
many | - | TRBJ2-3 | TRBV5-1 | TGCGCCAGCAGCTTGGGGCAAGCGGCAGATACGCAGTATTTT | CASSLGQAADTQYF